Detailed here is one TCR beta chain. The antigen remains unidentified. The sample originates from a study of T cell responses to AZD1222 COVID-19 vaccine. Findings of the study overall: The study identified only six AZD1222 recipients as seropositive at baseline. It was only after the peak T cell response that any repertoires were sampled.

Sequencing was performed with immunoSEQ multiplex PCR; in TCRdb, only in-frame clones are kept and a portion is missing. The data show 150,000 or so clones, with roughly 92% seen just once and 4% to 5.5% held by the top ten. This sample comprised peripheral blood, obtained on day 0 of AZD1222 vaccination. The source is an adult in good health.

CDR3 DNA sequence: TGTGCCACCAGCAGCCCGACTAGCGGGAGTGTAAATGAGCAGTTCTTC. The encoded protein is CATSSPTSGSVNEQFF. The gene calls are TRBV15 and TRBJ2-1; 12 bases align to TRBD2. This CDR3 spans 16 amino acids. From germline, CDR1 is LNHNV and CDR2 YYDKDF (reference sequence). The junction had 7 bases not matched to a gene; V was cut back by 3 bases and J by 7 bases.